What follows are 18 T cell receptor beta chains derived from one specimen sequenced in a study of cytomegalovirus exposure and HLA in healthy donors. PCR involved 60 Vbeta and 13 Jbeta primers. Sequenced by immunoSEQ multiplex PCR; TCRdb stores in-frame clones only, minus some. The repertoire holds roughly 78,000 clones, with approximately 57% as singletons. What was sequenced was PBMCs. Receptor source: a man in his thirties or forties in good health and CMV-seropositive.

V gene TRBV18 combines with J gene TRBJ2-7; 7 positions agree with TRBD1. V was clipped by 1 base and J by 2 bases; unmatched bases: 8. Germline V gives CDR1 KGHSH, CDR2 LQKENI. This CDR3 comprises 16 residues. The CDR3 DNA reads TGTGCCAGCTCACCACTTTATAAGGGACAGACCTACGAGCAGTACTTC. This translates into CASSPLYKGQTYEQYF.

This clone was seen more than once but under ten times. The chain employs TRBV7-9 and TRBJ1-5; D gene uncertain. The CDR3 covers 12 residues. Trimming cost V 2 bases and J 10 bases, with 9 bases left between them. Germline V lookup: CDR1 SEHNR, CDR2 FQNEAQ (reference sequence). The CDR3 DNA follows: TGTGCCAGCAGCTTACGGGAAGGACCCCAGCATTTT. Protein: CASSLREGPQHF.

This chain joins TRBV7-9 and TRBJ2-7; TRBD1 might be the D (5 bases). V was pared by 4 bases and J by 9 bases, with 13 bases between. The germline V gene encodes CDR1 SEHNR and CDR2 FQNEAQ (reference sequence). The CDR3 contains 12 residues. CDR3 coding DNA: TGTGCCAGCAGCTCCGACGGACAAAGGCAGTACTTC. Its protein is CASSSDGQRQYF.

The chain uses TRBV27 and TRBJ1-2; 7 bases match TRBD1. CDR1 MNHEY and CDR2 SMNVEV come from the germline V gene (reference sequence). The trim removed 3 bases at V and 7 bases at J, leaving 5 bases unmatched. The CDR3 sequence is 13 residues long. The CDR3 coding sequence is TGTGCCAGCAGTTTCAGGACAGGCGGTGGCTACACCTTC. As protein: CASSFRTGGGYTF.

This chain connects TRBV5-1 to TRBJ2-3; a weak D match, TRBD2 (5 bases). V was pared by 5 bases and J by 0 bases, with 16 bases between. The CDR3 runs 16 residues. Germline CDR1 reads SGHRS; CDR2 reads YFSETQ. CDR3 nucleotide sequence: TGCGCCAGCAGTCCGGTAGAGCGGAGGAGCACAGATACGCAGTATTTT. Translating gives CASSPVERRSTDTQYF.

A single count supports this clone. The rearrangement uses TRBV5-1 and TRBJ1-1, with a possible D match to TRBD1 (5 bases). V was clipped by 2 bases and J by 1 base, with 12 bases between them. This CDR3 has 15 residues. Germline values: CDR1 SGHRS, CDR2 YFSETQ. CDR3 protein: CASSLPAGGNTEAFF. The CDR3 bases are TGCGCCAGCAGCTTACCCGCGGGGGGGAACACTGAAGCTTTCTTT.

The chain recombines TRBV2 with TRBJ1-3, with 7 bases lining up with TRBD1. This CDR3 has 14 residues. V shed 7 bases, J shed 5 bases, and the junction held 8 bases outside the gene matches. CDR1 is SNHLY, CDR2 FYNNEI, per germline. The CDR3 loop reads CASNDDRERNTIYF. CDR3 in DNA: TGTGCCAGCAATGACGACAGGGAAAGAAACACCATATATTTT.

This clone was seen only once. The rearrangement joins TRBV28 to TRBJ1-5, with D unclear. The V gene's germline CDR1 is MDHEN and CDR2 SYDVKM. Trimming removed 1 base from V and 2 bases from J, with 9 bases in between. CDR3 length: 15 amino acids. The CDR3 is CASSLSGMGNQPQHF. As DNA, the CDR3 is TGTGCCAGCAGTTTATCGGGGATGGGCAATCAGCCCCAGCATTTT. Full variable domain (outside the CDR3, taken from reference TRBV28 and TRBJ1-5): DVKVTQSSRYLVKRTGEKVFLECVQDMDHENMFWYRQDPGLGLRLIYFSYDVKMKEKGDIPEGYSVSREKKERFSLILESASTNQTSMYLCASSLSGMGNQPQHFGDGTRLSIL.

This chain uses TRBV7-2 with TRBJ2-4; D ambiguous. Trimming shortened V by 1 base and J by 7 bases, and 14 bases separated the two germline ends. There are 15 residues in the CDR3. Germline V lookup: CDR1 SGHTA, CDR2 FQGNSA. Here the CDR3 reads CASSLEPLGENIQYF. The CDR3 nucleotides are TGTGCCAGCAGCTTAGAGCCCCTAGGTGAGAACATTCAGTACTTC.

This chain connects TRBV7-3 to TRBJ2-3, with D perhaps TRBD2 (6 bases). Trimming left V 4 bases short and J 3 bases short, with 14 bases between. The CDR3 runs to 15 residues. Germline V gene lookup returns CDR1 SGHTA and CDR2 FQGTGA. CDR3 DNA sequence: TGTGCCAGCAGCTCAGGACTATCCAAGACAGATACGCAGTATTTT. Amino acid sequence: CASSSGLSKTDTQYF.

The chain couples TRBV4-2 to TRBJ2-7, with 8 bases aligning to TRBD2. Germline values: CDR1 LGHNA, CDR2 YNFKEQ. The CDR3 is made up of 17 amino acids. V lost 0 bases, J lost 4 bases, and 11 bases stayed unmatched. CDR3 region: CASSQEHFRLATYEQYF. Written as DNA, the CDR3 is TGTGCCAGCAGCCAAGAACATTTTCGACTAGCGACTTACGAGCAGTACTTC.

The chain recombines TRBV13 with TRBJ2-7; 10 nucleotides align to TRBD1. The V gene end was trimmed by 5 bases and the J gene end by 4 bases; junction bases not matched to a gene: 2. Per the germline V gene, CDR1 is PRHDT and CDR2 is FYEKMQ (reference sequence). The CDR3 is 13 residues long. For the CDR3, the DNA is TGTGCCAGCAGCGCGGGACAGGGGTACGAGCAGTACTTC. Its protein is CASSAGQGYEQYF.

The chain combines TRBV6-1 with TRBJ2-5, with D possibly being TRBD1 (6 bases). Germline lookup yields CDR1 MNHNS and CDR2 SASEGT. Trimming stripped 7 bases from V and 1 base from J, with 16 bases between. The CDR3 extends over 15 amino acids. The CDR3 DNA reads as TGTGCCAGCACAATAGTACAGGGCTTCCAAGAGACCCAGTACTTC. Translation gives CASTIVQGFQETQYF.

DNA of the CDR3: TGTGCCAGCAGCCACAGGGGGAATGACTATGGCTACACCTTC. Protein product: CASSHRGNDYGYTF. The chain employs TRBV7-9 and TRBJ1-2; 8 nucleotides agree with TRBD1. Germline V gene data show CDR1 as SEHNR and CDR2 as FQNEAQ (reference sequence). The CDR3 runs 14 residues. V dropped 5 bases and J dropped 3; count of bases not matched to a gene: 5.

V gene TRBV7-3 combines with J gene TRBJ1-2; tentatively, D is TRBD1 (5 bases). Trimming removed 5 bases at V and 1 base at J, with 8 bases between. This CDR3 comprises 13 residues. Germline CDR1 reads SGHTA; CDR2 reads FQGTGA. CDR3 DNA sequence: TGTGCCAGCAGCCCCGACAGTAACTATGGCTACACCTTC. Amino acid sequence: CASSPDSNYGYTF.

The chain is built from TRBV2 and TRBJ2-2, with TRBD1 as a possible D gene (6 bases). The CDR3 contains 13 residues. Germline CDR1 is SNHLY and CDR2 is FYNNEI. With 6 bases removed from V and 4 bases from J, the gap between germline ends came to 9 bases. The CDR3 sequence is CASRGDTTGELFF. DNA for the CDR3: TGTGCCAGCAGGGGGGACACCACCGGGGAGCTGTTTTTT.

J is TRBJ2-1 and V is TRBV27; D remains unclear. CDR3 length equals 12 residues. Trimming removed 1 base from V and 6 bases from J, with 4 bases in between. Per the germline V gene, CDR1 is MNHEY and CDR2 is SMNVEV (reference sequence). The CDR3 DNA reads TGTGCCAGCAGTTTATTGGCCAATGAGCAGTTCTTC. Its translation is CASSLLANEQFF.

In its sample, this clone was seen a few times. The chain is built from TRBV15 and TRBJ1-1; D is undetermined. This CDR3 region has 13 residues. Trimming shortened V by 3 bases and J by 3 bases, and 8 bases separated the two germline ends. Germline V CDR1 and CDR2: LNHNV, YYDKDF (reference sequence). CDR3 DNA sequence: TGTGCCACCAGCAGCCGAGTAGACACTGAAGCTTTCTTT. This codes for CATSSRVDTEAFF.